These T cell receptor beta chains were read from a single sample in a study of shared clonotypes between healthy human individuals. Repertoires were generated with immunoSEQ multiplex PCR, while TCRdb's copy carries only in-frame clones and drops some. This table has about 1.9 million clones, roughly 95% appearing once. The sample consisted of naive CD8+ T cells from PBMCs. The receptors were sampled from a man aged 18 to 29 in good health. Some clones in this sample may be carry-over from other donors' samples. Both conserved end residues are part of each CDR3. The order of the fields is J gene, D gene, V gene, clone size, CDR3 DNA, CDR3 protein. The D gene is left open where the match is weak. Expanded clones are given a class, and other clones once, few, many or no size at all.

j_gene: TRBJ2-2
d_gene: TRBD2
v_gene: TRBV15
abundance: once
CDR3nt: TGTGCCACCAGCAGAGATGGACGGGAGGGAATAAACACCGGGGAGCTGTTTTTT
CDR3aa: CATSRDGREGINTGELFF

j_gene: TRBJ2-1
d_gene: .
v_gene: TRBV4-1
abundance: .
CDR3nt: TGCGCCAGCAGCCAAGATCCAGCGGCGCCCTCCTACAATGAGCAGTTCTTC
CDR3aa: CASSQDPAAPSYNEQFF

j_gene: TRBJ2-1
d_gene: .
v_gene: TRBV9
abundance: .
CDR3nt: TGTGCCAGCAGCGTACGGGCTAGTCCTTACAATGAGCAGTTCTTC
CDR3aa: CASSVRASPYNEQFF

j_gene: TRBJ2-1
d_gene: TRBD2
v_gene: TRBV7-9
abundance: .
CDR3nt: TGTGCCAGCACCGCCATAGCGGGAATCGACAATGAGCAGTTCTTC
CDR3aa: CASTAIAGIDNEQFF

j_gene: TRBJ1-1
d_gene: .
v_gene: TRBV6-6
abundance: .
CDR3nt: TGTGCCAGCAGCTTGGGCCGAGAGAACACTGAAGCTTTCTTT
CDR3aa: CASSLGRENTEAFF

j_gene: TRBJ1-1
d_gene: .
v_gene: TRBV27
abundance: .
CDR3nt: TGTGCCAGCAGTACCCGTCTGGAGCATGAAGCTTTCTTT
CDR3aa: CASSTRLEHEAFF

j_gene: TRBJ1-5
d_gene: .
v_gene: TRBV7-9
abundance: .
CDR3nt: TGTGCCAGCACCGAAGGGGTGAACCAGCCCCAGCATTTT
CDR3aa: CASTEGVNQPQHF

j_gene: TRBJ2-7
d_gene: TRBD2
v_gene: TRBV5-1
abundance: .
CDR3nt: TGCGCCAGTAAGCCGGGACTAGCGGGAGGGTACGAGCAGTACTTC
CDR3aa: CASKPGLAGGYEQYF

j_gene: TRBJ1-1
d_gene: .
v_gene: TRBV27
abundance: .
CDR3nt: TGTGCCGTCCTCCCAAGAGGGGACGGACTGAACACTGAAGCTTTCTTT
CDR3aa: CAVLPRGDGLNTEAFF

j_gene: TRBJ2-1
d_gene: .
v_gene: TRBV11-3
abundance: .
CDR3nt: TGTGCCAGCAGCCGTAGATCAGGGGACAATGAGCAGTTCTTC
CDR3aa: CASSRRSGDNEQFF

j_gene: TRBJ2-7
d_gene: .
v_gene: TRBV29-1
abundance: .
CDR3nt: TGCAGCGTTGAAGAACAGGGCTACGAGCAGTACTTC
CDR3aa: CSVEEQGYEQYF

j_gene: TRBJ1-3
d_gene: .
v_gene: TRBV9
abundance: once
CDR3nt: TGTGCCAGCAGCGTAGATCGGGGGACGGGAAACACCATATATTTT
CDR3aa: CASSVDRGTGNTIYF

j_gene: TRBJ2-1
d_gene: .
v_gene: TRBV5-1
abundance: .
CDR3nt: TGCGCCAGCAGCCCGGACTTGAGCTCCTACAATGAGCAGTTCTTC
CDR3aa: CASSPDLSSYNEQFF

j_gene: TRBJ1-1
d_gene: .
v_gene: TRBV30
abundance: .
CDR3nt: TGTGCCTGGACCGCCCGGGGGCTGGGTGAAGCTTTCTTT
CDR3aa: CAWTARGLGEAFF

j_gene: TRBJ1-5
d_gene: .
v_gene: TRBV19
abundance: .
CDR3nt: TGTGCCAGTAGGACTTTCGACGGTTTCAATCAGCCCCAGCATTTT
CDR3aa: CASRTFDGFNQPQHF

j_gene: TRBJ1-1
d_gene: .
v_gene: TRBV7-9
abundance: once
CDR3nt: TGTGCCAGCAGCTCGTCTTCGACTGCAGTCACTGAAGCTTTCTTT
CDR3aa: CASSSSSTAVTEAFF

j_gene: TRBJ1-2
d_gene: TRBD1
v_gene: TRBV6-1
abundance: .
CDR3nt: TGTGCCAGCAGTGGACACCGGGACAGGGGTACCTATGGCTACACCTTC
CDR3aa: CASSGHRDRGTYGYTF

j_gene: TRBJ2-6
d_gene: TRBD1
v_gene: TRBV5-6
abundance: .
CDR3nt: TGTGCCAGCAGCCTGGAGTATGGGACAGGGATTACTGGGGCCAACGTCCTGACTTTC
CDR3aa: CASSLEYGTGITGANVLTF